Each of the 20 T cell receptor beta chains below was sequenced from the same sample in a study of T-cell memory formation after mild COVID-19. TCRdb used MiXCR to reprocess the 5' RACE reads, holding one entry per CDR3 protein. The sample yields over 450,000 distinct CDR3 sequences, around 21% seen once. Sample: PBMCs or a T cell subset sorted from them (not recorded which). All receptors come from an adult woman who had mild COVID-19 (a few samples of this study predate the infection). Cell type and time point are not known.

This clonotype showed up many times. This rearrangement joins TRBV27 to TRBJ2-7; D might be TRBD1 (5 bases). Looked up from germline, CDR1 is MNHEY and CDR2 is SMNVEV (reference sequence). The length of the CDR3 is 14 residues. Trimming cost V 2 bases and J 2 bases, with 10 bases left between them. Here the CDR3 reads CASSLKGFAYEQYF. The CDR3 bases are TGTGCCAGCAGTTTAAAGGGGTTTGCCTACGAGCAGTACTTC.

This clonotype has just a few counts. CDR3 protein: CASSYGSGNTEAFF. The CDR3 DNA follows: TGTGCCAGCAGTTACGGGTCGGGGAACACTGAAGCTTTCTTT. This rearrangement joins TRBV6-2 or TRBV6-3 to TRBJ1-1; D gene uncertain. This CDR3 has 14 amino acids. The V gene's germline CDR1 is MNHEY and CDR2 SVGEGT. The V end lost 2 bases, the J end lost 1 base, and 8 bases lay between the germline ends.

The chain combines TRBV7-9 with TRBJ2-7, with 8 bases matching TRBD2. Per germline, CDR1 SEHNR and CDR2 FQNEAQ (reference sequence). V shed 5 bases, J shed 4 bases, and the junction held 10 bases outside the gene matches. This CDR3 comprises 15 residues. This CDR3 is CASSRLTGTSYEQYF. As DNA, the CDR3 is TGTGCCAGCAGCAGATTAACCGGGACTAGTTACGAGCAGTACTTC.

This clonotype was detected many times. V is TRBV5-1 and J is TRBJ2-7; D gene ambiguous. Deletions cut 5 bases from V and 3 bases from J, with 12 bases between. CDR3 length equals 13 residues. CDR1 and CDR2 from the germline V gene are SGHRS and YFSETQ. The DNA for the CDR3 is TGCGCCAGCAGGACGGATCCGCTCTACGAGCAGTACTTC. Translation gives CASRTDPLYEQYF.

The gene calls are TRBV4-1 and TRBJ2-7, with TRBD2 matching 7 bases. Per germline, CDR1 MGHRA and CDR2 YSYEKL. The CDR3 loop spans 15 amino acids. V gave up 1 base and J gave up 2 bases; unmatched junction bases: 5. Here the CDR3 reads CASSQVDGGTYEQYF. In DNA, the CDR3 is TGCGCCAGCAGCCAAGTGGACGGGGGGACCTACGAGCAGTACTTC.

The chain joins TRBV7-3 to TRBJ2-3; 8 bases fit TRBD2. The V gene's germline CDR1 is SGHTA and CDR2 FQGTGA. The CDR3 spans 16 residues. Trimming took 1 base from V and 1 from J; bases not matched to a gene: 4. CDR3 amino acids: CASSLIGGVRTDTQYF. In DNA, the CDR3 is TGTGCCAGCAGCTTAATCGGGGGGGTTCGCACAGATACGCAGTATTTT.

This chain's CDR3 is CASSQQVFNEQFF. The CDR3 DNA reads as TGTGCCAGCAGCCAACAGGTCTTCAATGAGCAGTTCTTC. The chain recombines TRBV14 with TRBJ2-1; D gene uncertain. The germline V gene encodes CDR1 SGHDN and CDR2 FVKESK. The CDR3 totals 13 residues. Trimming cost V 2 bases and J 6 bases, with 8 bases left between them. The whole variable domain, remainder taken from reference TRBV14 and TRBJ2-1, is EAGVTQFPSHSVIEKGQTVTLRCDPISGHDNLYWYRRVMGKEIKFLLHFVKESKQDESGMPNNRFLAERTGGTYSTLKVQPAELEDSGVYFCASSQQVFNEQFFGPGTRLTVL.

This clonotype has just a few counts. The chain joins TRBV12-3 or TRBV12-4 to TRBJ1-2; D unclear. The CDR3 is 9 residues long. V was cut by 7 bases and J by 7 bases, with 4 bases left in between. CDR3 sequence (DNA): TGTGCCAGCAATCGTGGCTACACCTTC. It specifies CASNRGYTF.

V is TRBV19 and J is TRBJ2-5; D gene uncertain. The CDR3 has 13 amino acids. With 10 bases removed from V and 0 bases from J, the gap between germline ends came to 12 bases. In germline, CDR1 is LNHDA, CDR2 SQIVND (reference sequence). CDR3 nucleotides: TGTGCCACTTCACGGGCGTACCAAGAGACCCAGTACTTC. It translates to CATSRAYQETQYF. The full variable domain, completed using reference TRBV19 and TRBJ2-5, is DGGITQSPKYLFRKEGQNVTLSCEQNLNHDAMYWYRQDPGQGLRLIYYSQIVNDFQKGDIAEGYSVSREKKESFPLTVTSAQKNPTAFYLCATSRAYQETQYFGPGTRLLVL.

This clonotype was recorded at least ten times. The chain has TRBV25-1 and TRBJ2-2, with 7 positions matching TRBD2. V gave up 6 bases and J gave up 2 bases; unmatched junction bases: 3. There are 14 residues in the CDR3. CDR1 MGHDK and CDR2 SYGVNS come from the germline V gene. The CDR3 DNA is TGTGCCAGCAGAGCTAGCGGTAACACCGGGGAGCTGTTTTTT. Amino acids: CASRASGNTGELFF. The full variable domain, rest sourced from reference TRBV25-1 and TRBJ2-2, is EADIYQTPRYLVIGTGKKITLECSQTMGHDKMYWYQQDPGMELHLIHYSYGVNSTEKGDLSSESTVSRIRTEHFPLTLESARPSHTSQYLCASRASGNTGELFFGEGSRLTVL.

The chain uses TRBV29-1 and TRBJ1-1; 10 bases map to TRBD1. V was pared by 4 bases and J by 3 bases, with 11 bases of the junction left unmatched. Looked up from germline, CDR1 is SQVTM and CDR2 is ANQGSEA. This CDR3 contains 16 residues. The CDR3 loop reads CSVVGDRGRTDTEAFF. In nucleotides, the CDR3 is TGCAGCGTTGTAGGGGACAGGGGAAGAACGGACACTGAAGCTTTCTTT.

This clonotype was seen more than once but under ten times. The chain carries TRBV5-1 and TRBJ1-5; TRBD1 agrees at 9 bases. In germline, CDR1 is SGHRS, CDR2 YFSETQ. The CDR3 is 15 amino acids. Trimming cost V 3 bases and J 4 bases; bases outside gene matches: 5. CDR3: CASSWTGAENQPQHF. The CDR3 DNA follows: TGCGCCAGCAGCTGGACAGGGGCGGAAAATCAGCCCCAGCATTTT.

The genes are TRBV11-2 and TRBJ2-6; D gene ambiguous. Trimming removed 2 bases from V and 0 bases from J, with 8 bases in between. The CDR3 totals 16 residues. Germline lookup yields CDR1 SGHAT and CDR2 FQNNGV. CDR3 loop: CASSLLDLSGANVLTF. DNA of the CDR3: TGTGCCAGCAGCTTACTCGATCTCTCTGGGGCCAACGTCCTGACTTTC.

This clonotype came up many times. The genes are TRBV30 and TRBJ1-1; D is ambiguous. The V end lost 2 bases, the J end lost 3 bases, and 4 bases lay between the germline ends. This CDR3 is 11 amino acids long. CDR1 and CDR2 (germline): GTSNPN, SVGIG (reference sequence). CDR3 coding DNA: TGTGCCTGGAGTTGGGACACTGAAGCTTTCTTT. Translation gives CAWSWDTEAFF.

This clonotype was observed a handful of times. The chain carries TRBV6-2 or TRBV6-3 and TRBJ2-3; 9 nucleotides match TRBD2. V was clipped by 5 bases and J by 4 bases; unmatched bases: 4. This CDR3 contains 14 residues. Germline CDR1 is MNHEY and CDR2 is SVGEGT. The CDR3 region has the DNA TGTGCCAGCAGTCCTAGCGGGATCGCAGATACGCAGTATTTT. Its protein is CASSPSGIADTQYF.

There are a few counts of this clonotype. The V call is TRBV29-1, the J call TRBJ2-3; the D gene is possibly TRBD1 (6 bases). CDR1 SQVTM and CDR2 ANQGSEA come from the germline V gene. This CDR3 spans 11 amino acids. Trimming took off 4 bases at V and 6 bases at J, with 8 bases between the two ends. The CDR3 region is CSVGTVDTQYF. The CDR3 bases are TGCAGCGTTGGGACAGTGGATACGCAGTATTTT.

This clonotype was observed a few times. V is TRBV2 and J is TRBJ2-7; 10 positions agree with TRBD1. The CDR3 extends over 14 amino acids. The germline gives CDR1 SNHLY, CDR2 FYNNEI. The V gene end was trimmed by 3 bases and the J gene end by 6 bases; junction bases not matched to a gene: 5. CDR3 sequence reads: CASSDDRGRREQYF. In DNA form, the CDR3 reads TGTGCCAGCAGTGACGACAGGGGGCGGCGCGAGCAGTACTTC.

This clonotype has more than one count but fewer than ten. The CDR3: CATSDLTGMTGELFF. CDR3 bases: TGTGCCACCAGTGATTTGACAGGGATGACCGGGGAGCTGTTTTTT. The chain employs TRBV24-1 and TRBJ2-2; a weak D match, TRBD1 (6 bases). The CDR3 totals 15 residues. Germline CDR1 is KGHDR and CDR2 is SFDVKD. Between the trimmed V and J ends, which lost 0 bases and 5 bases, there was a span of 9 bases.

The chain employs TRBV6-5 and TRBJ2-5; D may be TRBD1 (6 bases). Looked up from germline, CDR1 is MNHEY and CDR2 is SVGAGI. CDR3 size: 18 residues. V was trimmed by 2 bases and J by 1 base, leaving 20 bases between them. CDR3 in DNA: TGTGCCAGCAGTTACAGCAGACACCCCGGGACACTCCAAGAGACCCAGTACTTC. Amino acid sequence: CASSYSRHPGTLQETQYF.

This CDR3 is CASSLAGVGETQYF. CDR3 nucleotide sequence: TGTGCCAGCAGCTTAGCGGGGGTGGGAGAGACCCAGTACTTC. The V gene is TRBV7-3, the J gene TRBJ2-5; 7 positions agree with TRBD2. Trimming removed 2 bases from V and 4 bases from J; junction bases left unmatched: 4. Germline CDR1 SGHTA, CDR2 FQGTGA. The CDR3 runs to 14 residues.